These T cell receptor beta chains were read from a single sample in a study of radiotherapy plus CTLA-4 blockade in lung cancer. Only in-frame clones appear in the TCRdb table, and some are missing; sequencing was by immunoSEQ multiplex PCR. The repertoire holds fewer than 75,000 clones, with more than 75% as singletons. Material: peripheral blood, obtained from a patient treated with radiotherapy plus ipilimumab. The source of these receptors is a human donor with non-small cell lung cancer that progressed on radiotherapy plus ipilimumab. Each CDR3 is given with its conserved first and last residue. A D gene is named only where the DNA matches it firmly.

>TRBJ1-6|TRBD1|TRBV27
CASSFRQGANSPLHF
TGTGCCAGCAGTTTCCGACAGGGGGCAAATTCACCCCTCCACTTT
>TRBJ2-7|TRBD2|TRBV6-1
CASRETSGSSEQYF
TGTGCCAGCAGGGAAACTAGCGGGAGTAGCGAGCAGTACTTC
>TRBJ1-2|TRBD1|TRBV19
CASNLSGQGPYGYTF
TGTGCCAGTAACCTCAGCGGACAGGGTCCCTATGGCTACACCTTC
>TRBJ2-7|-|TRBV30
CAWLGPSGEQYF
TGTGCCTGGCTTGGACCTTCGGGGGAGCAGTACTTC
>TRBJ2-2|-|TRBV27
CASSHRVWAGELFF
TGTGCCAGCAGTCACAGGGTTTGGGCCGGGGAGCTGTTTTTT
>TRBJ2-3|TRBD2|TRBV5-5
CASSSQTSGSGDTQYF
TGTGCCAGCAGCTCACAAACTAGCGGGAGTGGAGATACGCAGTATTTT
>TRBJ2-2|TRBD1|TRBV27
CASSSPRTGGIEELFF
TGTGCCAGCAGTTCCCCAAGGACAGGGGGCATCGAGGAGCTGTTTTTT
>TRBJ1-1|-|TRBV19
CASSIAFLNTEAFF
TGTGCCAGTAGTATAGCTTTCCTGAACACTGAAGCTTTCTTT
>TRBJ2-3|-|TRBV7-6
CASSRAESYTQYF
TGTGCCAGCAGCCGCGCGGAGTCATATACGCAGTATTTT
>TRBJ1-1|-|TRBV4-1
CASSQGFLFGGASLMNTEAFF
TGCGCCAGCAGCCAAGGGTTTCTGTTCGGGGGAGCCTCTTTGATGAACACTGAAGCTTTCTTT